This passage covers 9 T cell receptor beta chains from one sample sequenced in a study of radiation and T cells in renal cell carcinoma. Assay used: immunoSEQ multiplex PCR; TCRdb lists only in-frame clones, some missing. In the table there are roughly 9,000 clones, roughly 60% of which are singletons. The treatment is: 15 Gy SBRT to primary tumor, nephrectomy 4 weeks later. Sequenced here: tumor tissue, sampled from a patient whose treatment included radiotherapy and nephrectomy. The receptors originated from a woman aged 45-59 years with renal cell carcinoma.

The V gene is TRBV27, the J gene TRBJ1-5; TRBD1 matches at 8 bases. V shed 5 bases and J 1 base; nucleotides not matched to a gene: 7. Germline CDR1 is MNHEY and CDR2 is SMNVEV (reference sequence). This CDR3 is 16 amino acids long. The CDR3, as DNA: TGTGCCAGCAGTCCCCGGACAGGGATCAGCAATCAGCCCCAGCATTTT. Residues: CASSPRTGISNQPQHF.

The chain joins TRBV5-1 to TRBJ2-5; D unresolved. The CDR3 contains 11 residues. Germline V lookup: CDR1 SGHRS, CDR2 YFSETQ. V lost 1 base and J lost 4, with 2 bases in between. The CDR3: CASSLRETQYF. CDR3 bases: TGCGCCAGCAGCTTGCGAGAGACCCAGTACTTC.

There are a few counts of this clone. J is TRBJ2-7 and V is TRBV28, with 9 nucleotides matching TRBD1. Germline V gene data show CDR1 as MDHEN and CDR2 as SYDVKM. After removal of 5 bases from V and 5 bases from J, the junction contained 19 bases not matched to a gene. CDR3 length: 18 residues. The CDR3 sequence: CASSESFGLGTGLNEQYF. CDR3 coding DNA: TGTGCCAGCAGTGAATCGTTCGGATTAGGGACAGGGCTCAACGAGCAGTACTTC.

The chain recombines TRBV7-2 with TRBJ2-1; D not resolved. The germline V and J ends were trimmed by 5 bases and 2 bases, with 13 bases remaining between them. The CDR3 totals 15 residues. Germline V CDR1 and CDR2: SGHTA, FQGNSA. CDR3: CASSDGGFAYNEQFF. Written as DNA, the CDR3 is TGTGCCAGCAGCGACGGTGGTTTCGCCTACAATGAGCAGTTCTTC.

This chain links TRBV9 with TRBJ2-3; D might be TRBD1 (6 bases). The germline V gene has CDR1 SGDLS and CDR2 YYNGEE. The germline V and J ends were trimmed by 0 bases and 3 bases, with 11 bases remaining between them. The length of the CDR3 is 15 residues. Written as DNA, the CDR3 is TGTGCCAGCAGCGTAGACGGGGACACAACAGATACGCAGTATTTT. It translates to CASSVDGDTTDTQYF.

This chain links TRBV23-1 with TRBJ1-5, with unresolved D. TRBV23-1 is treated as an ORF (open reading frame) with a function not yet certain. The V end lost 4 bases, the J end lost 4 bases, and 8 bases lay between the germline ends. The CDR3 totals 13 residues. The CDR3 is CASSPKGNQPQHF. CDR3 DNA: TGCGCCAGCAGTCCCAAGGGTAATCAGCCCCAGCATTTT.

The CDR3 is CASSEVTGDTEAFF. The CDR3, as DNA: TGTGCCAGCAGCGAAGTGACAGGGGACACTGAAGCTTTCTTT. J is TRBJ1-1 and V is TRBV25-1; 8 bases fit TRBD1. Trimming took 6 bases from V and 3 from J; bases not matched to a gene: 6. This CDR3 is built from 14 residues. CDR1 is MGHDK, CDR2 SYGVNS, per germline. The entire variable domain, with the rest obtained from reference TRBV25-1 and TRBJ1-1, is as follows: EADIYQTPRYLVIGTGKKITLECSQTMGHDKMYWYQQDPGMELHLIHYSYGVNSTEKGDLSSESTVSRIRTEHFPLTLESARPSHTSQYLCASSEVTGDTEAFFGQGTRLTVV.

This chain connects TRBV5-1 to TRBJ2-3; D unclear. The V gene lost 0 bases and the J gene lost 6 bases, with 8 bases spanning the gap. Per germline, CDR1 SGHRS and CDR2 YFSETQ. CDR3 length: 13 residues. Here the CDR3 DNA reads TGCGCCAGCAGCTTGGGGCCTGGGGATACGCAGTATTTT. Translated: CASSLGPGDTQYF.

The chain employs TRBV28 and TRBJ1-2; D gene unclear. Germline V gives CDR1 MDHEN, CDR2 SYDVKM. The CDR3 is 14 residues long. V gave up 8 bases and J gave up 2 bases, with 15 bases separating them. The CDR3 DNA reads TGTGCCAGCCGCCCGTTGGGAGGGAACTATGGCTACACCTTC. It is translated as CASRPLGGNYGYTF.